What follows describes a single TCR beta chain. Researchers ran immunoSEQ v3.0 at survey level. Here immunoSEQ multiplex PCR was the method, and the copy in TCRdb shows in-frame clones only, minus some. Altogether about 30,000 clones are present, roughly 81% being singletons, with the ten largest covering about 4.8%. This record belongs to a study of long-term antiretroviral therapy in people with HIV. With 5 bases clipped from V and 4 bases from J, the junction kept 3 bases outside the gene matches. Germline assignment: CDR1 SQVTM and CDR2 ANQGSEA. This CDR3 contains 12 residues. The sample in question was unsorted PBMCs, obtained just under 2.9 years before starting antiretroviral therapy. The chain combines TRBV29-1 with TRBJ1-1; 8 positions match TRBD1. The TCR was taken from a woman younger than 45 with HIV. The CDR3 here is CSVPDRGTEAFF. In DNA form, the CDR3 reads TGCAGCGTTCCCGACAGGGGCACTGAAGCTTTCTTT.